Shown below are 7 T cell receptor beta chains from a single sample sequenced in a study of Graves' ophthalmopathy and Graves' hyperthyroidism. From RNA, the CDR3 regions of TCR beta chains were amplified and sequenced. HTBI-primed RT-PCR formed the first round, and a multiplex PCR formed the second. TCRdb processed the multiplex PCR reads anew with MiXCR; each CDR3 protein has one entry. The sample comprises roughly 500,000 distinct CDR3 sequences, around an eighth of which are singletons, and over 8% rests with the top ten. The specimen was blood. These receptors were obtained from a woman under 40 with Graves' ophthalmopathy.

This clonotype was seen ten or more times. J is TRBJ2-7 and V is TRBV28; TRBD2 matches 12 bases. Losses at the gene ends were 4 bases for V and 5 bases for J; bases not matched to a gene: 6. The CDR3 is 15 residues long. Germline CDR1 reads MDHEN; CDR2 reads SYDVKM. In DNA form, the CDR3 reads TGTGCCAGCAGTTCCGGGACTAGCGGGTCGCACGAGCAGTACTTC. Translating it yields CASSSGTSGSHEQYF.

This clonotype was recorded at least ten times. The rearrangement joins TRBV28 to TRBJ2-5, with TRBD2 identical over 14 bases. This CDR3 has 21 residues. In germline, CDR1 is MDHEN, CDR2 SYDVKM. Trimming removed 3 bases from V and 2 bases from J; junction bases left unmatched: 17. CDR3 DNA sequence: TGTGCCAGCAGTTTGGGGACTAGCGGGAGAGTCGGGTTTCGGGGGCAAGAGACCCAGTACTTC. Encoded protein: CASSLGTSGRVGFRGQETQYF.

Ten or more counts support this clonotype. The chain recombines TRBV20-1 with TRBJ1-2; a weak D match, TRBD1 (5 bases). The ends were cut back, 7 bases at V and 5 bases at J, with 23 bases in the middle. The CDR3 length is 15 residues. Germline loops: CDR1 DFQATT, CDR2 SNEGSKA (reference sequence). The CDR3 sequence: CSVSPLTEALYGYTF. The CDR3 DNA is TGCAGTGTTTCCCCCCTGACAGAAGCCTTATATGGCTACACCTTC.

Ten or more counts support this clonotype. The CDR3 DNA is TGTGCCAGCAGCTTAGTTGGGGGGCAAGAGACCCAGTACTTC. It yields the protein CASSLVGGQETQYF. The rearrangement joins TRBV7-9 to TRBJ2-5; D is possibly TRBD2 (6 bases). Germline V gene data show CDR1 as SEHNR and CDR2 as FQNEAQ (reference sequence). The CDR3 totals 14 residues. Trimming took off 1 base at V and 2 bases at J, with 8 bases between the two ends.

On this clonotype: Its ends do not fully match the called genes, so a read error is possible. This chain links TRBV12-3 or TRBV12-4 with TRBJ1-2; D remains ambiguous. The CDR3 spans 13 residues. The CDR3 DNA follows: TGTGCCAGCAGGCCGGCTCCTCACTATGGTTACACCTTC. The encoded protein is CASRPAPHYGYTF.

The chain employs TRBV20-1 and TRBJ1-2; the D gene is possibly TRBD1 (5 bases). CDR1 is DFQATT and CDR2 is SNEGSKA in the germline V gene (reference sequence). The V end was cut by 4 bases, the J end by 4 bases, with 10 bases between. This CDR3 is built from 12 residues. The CDR3, as DNA: TGCAGTGCTACGACAGCGACCTATGGCTACACCTTC. Its protein product is CSATTATYGYTF.

The rearrangement links TRBV19 to TRBJ1-1; 10 bases line up with TRBD1. The junction had 9 bases not matched to a gene; V was cut back by 4 bases and J by 4 bases. Per the germline V gene, CDR1 is LNHDA and CDR2 is SQIVND (reference sequence). There are 16 residues in the CDR3. CDR3 DNA: TGTGCCAGTAGTAGGCGACAGGGGGCGATTCTCACTGAAGCTTTCTTT. Translation: CASSRRQGAILTEAFF.